These 14 T cell receptor beta chains were all obtained from the same sample, sequenced in a study of blood T cell repertoires in COVID-19. The protocol was immunoSEQ multiplex PCR, while the TCRdb copy is restricted to in-frame clones and leaves out a portion. The sample shows about 280,000 clones, 89% of them seen only once. Sequenced: PBMCs or T cells enriched from blood (not recorded which). The receptor set was obtained from a woman aged 60-75 years who had recovered from COVID-19.

The CDR3 loop is CASSRLAGRGAEETQYF. CDR3 DNA: TGTGCCAGCAGCAGACTAGCGGGGCGGGGGGCTGAAGAGACCCAGTACTTC. The chain combines TRBV28 with TRBJ2-5; 11 nucleotides line up with TRBD2. Germline V gene data show CDR1 as MDHEN and CDR2 as SYDVKM. This CDR3 spans 17 amino acids. V was pared by 6 bases and J by 3 bases, with 12 bases of the junction left unmatched. The entire variable domain, with the rest obtained from reference TRBV28 and TRBJ2-5, is as follows: DVKVTQSSRYLVKRTGEKVFLECVQDMDHENMFWYRQDPGLGLRLIYFSYDVKMKEKGDIPEGYSVSREKKERFSLILESASTNQTSMYLCASSRLAGRGAEETQYFGPGTRLLVL.

This chain connects TRBV7-2 to TRBJ2-7, with D perhaps TRBD2 (6 bases). The length of the CDR3 is 17 residues. Trimming removed 5 bases from V and 5 bases from J, with 25 bases in between. Germline-derived CDR1 and CDR2 are SGHTA and FQGNSA. CDR3 in DNA: TGTGCCAGCAGCCCCCCGTTCGGCTGGGGCGGGGAGGACGAGCAGTACTTC. The encoded protein is CASSPPFGWGGEDEQYF.

This clone came up once. The rearrangement uses TRBV7-9 and TRBJ1-5, with D possibly matching TRBD1 (6 bases). Germline V gene lookup returns CDR1 SEHNR and CDR2 FQNEAQ (reference sequence). V dropped 5 bases and J dropped 3 bases, with 23 bases sitting between them. There are 18 residues in the CDR3. The CDR3 here is CASSRGAGSTDSNQPQHF. CDR3 nucleotides: TGTGCCAGCAGCCGGGGGGCAGGCAGCACTGACTCCAATCAGCCCCAGCATTTT.

The chain is built from TRBV10-3 and TRBJ2-6; D is possibly TRBD2 (6 bases). CDR1 and CDR2 (germline): ENHRY, SYGVKD. V was clipped by 8 bases and J by 3 bases, with 26 bases between them. There are 19 residues in the CDR3. The CDR3 sequence is CAIPIEEGPIYLGANVLTF. The CDR3 coding sequence is TGTGCCATCCCTATCGAGGAGGGGCCAATTTATCTTGGGGCCAACGTCCTGACTTTC.

The V and J genes are TRBV29-1 and TRBJ2-2; D perhaps matches TRBD2 (6 bases). The CDR3 is 17 amino acids. V was trimmed by 4 bases and J by 0 bases, leaving 18 bases between them. The germline V gene encodes CDR1 SQVTM and CDR2 ANQGSEA. The CDR3 DNA follows: TGCAGCGTTGCATCGGGACTCCCGTTCGCGAACACCGGGGAGCTGTTTTTT. The encoded protein is CSVASGLPFANTGELFF.

The chain employs TRBV27 and TRBJ2-7; D gene unclear. The V gene's germline CDR1 is MNHEY and CDR2 SMNVEV (reference sequence). This CDR3 is 13 amino acids long. V was trimmed by 7 bases and J by 3 bases, leaving 13 bases between them. This CDR3 reads CASTPPGFYEQYF. In DNA form, the CDR3 reads TGTGCCAGCACCCCGCCTGGCTTCTACGAGCAGTACTTC.

This sequence joins TRBV5-1 and TRBJ2-1; weak D call: TRBD2 (6 bases). In germline, CDR1 is SGHRS, CDR2 YFSETQ. This CDR3 has 20 amino acids. V was trimmed by 3 bases and J by 1 base, leaving 26 bases between them. The CDR3 reads CASSSMAGTGGAQSYNEQFF. The CDR3 region has the DNA TGCGCCAGCAGCTCTATGGCGGGGACCGGTGGTGCACAATCCTACAATGAGCAGTTCTTC.

The chain is built from TRBV2 and TRBJ2-7; TRBD2 agrees at 9 bases. CDR3 length: 15 residues. J gave up 1 base and V 1 base, and 2 bases lay outside the gene matches. Germline-derived CDR1 and CDR2 are SNHLY and FYNNEI. CDR3 nucleotides: TGTGCCAGCAGTGAAGGACTAGCGGTTTCCTACGAGCAGTACTTC. This sequence encodes CASSEGLAVSYEQYF.

The rearrangement links TRBV5-1 to TRBJ1-2, with 8 nucleotides matching TRBD1. The V and J ends lost 2 bases and 14 bases, in that order; junction bases with no gene match: 11. CDR1 is SGHRS and CDR2 is YFSETQ in the germline V gene. The CDR3 is 13 residues long. The CDR3 coding sequence is TGCGCCAGCAGCTTACAGGGGGATCCGGATTGGACCTTC. Residues: CASSLQGDPDWTF. Full variable domain (outside the CDR3, taken from reference TRBV5-1 and TRBJ1-2): KAGVTQTPRYLIKTRGQQVTLSCSPISGHRSVSWYQQTPGQGLQFLFEYFSETQRNKGNFPGRFSGRQFSNSRSEMNVSTLELGDSALYLCASSLQGDPDWTFGSGTRLTVV.

The J gene is TRBJ1-2, the V gene TRBV6-1; 7 bases are shared with TRBD1. Germline lookup yields CDR1 MNHNS and CDR2 SASEGT. Trimming removed 2 bases from V and 4 bases from J; junction bases left unmatched: 4. The CDR3 has 14 residues. This chain's CDR3 is CASSESWTGYGYTF. DNA for the CDR3: TGTGCCAGCAGTGAATCCTGGACAGGCTATGGCTACACCTTC.

This clone appeared a single time. V usage is TRBV7-2 and J usage is TRBJ1-5, with 7 bases that match TRBD1. The CDR3 runs 14 residues. V was clipped by 5 bases and J by 7 bases; unmatched bases: 8. The germline CDR1 and CDR2 sequences are SGHTA and FQGNSA. CDR3 DNA: TGTGCCAGCAGCCACTACAGGGGAGAGCAGCCCCAGCATTTT. Its protein product is CASSHYRGEQPQHF. Full variable domain (outside the CDR3, taken from reference TRBV7-2 and TRBJ1-5): GAGVSQSPSNKVTEKGKDVELRCDPISGHTALYWYRQSLGQGLEFLIYFQGNSAPDKSGLPSDRFSAERTGGSVSTLTIQRTQQEDSAVYLCASSHYRGEQPQHFGDGTRLSIL.

This clone appeared once. V and J are TRBV6-1 and TRBJ1-2, with a weak D call TRBD1 (5 bases). Germline V gives CDR1 MNHNS, CDR2 SASEGT. This CDR3 is built from 15 residues. With 0 bases removed from V and 7 bases from J, the gap between germline ends came to 15 bases. The CDR3 DNA reads as TGTGCCAGCAGTGAAGCCGGACAATCTTGGGTTGGCTACACCTTC. Its translation: CASSEAGQSWVGYTF.

The chain carries TRBV27 and TRBJ1-1; D possibly corresponds to TRBD1 (6 bases). This CDR3 is built from 14 residues. The V gene lost 5 bases and the J gene lost 5 bases, with 15 bases spanning the gap. Per the germline V gene, CDR1 is MNHEY and CDR2 is SMNVEV (reference sequence). CDR3 bases: TGTGCCAGCAGTCCGGACAGCCGGGTGACTGAAGCTTTCTTT. Protein sequence: CASSPDSRVTEAFF.

This chain uses TRBV3-1 (or the pseudogene TRBV3-2) with TRBJ1-5, with 8 bases fitting TRBD1. The CDR3 contains 14 residues. The V segment lost 2 bases and the J segment 8 bases; nucleotides outside the gene matches: 5. From germline, CDR1 is LGHDT and CDR2 YNNKEL (reference sequence). CDR3 sequence: CASSQTGGAKPQHF. The CDR3 nucleotides read TGTGCCAGCAGCCAAACAGGGGGAGCGAAGCCCCAGCATTTT.